Below are 21 T cell receptor beta chains sequenced from a single sample in a study of T cell responses to AZD1222 COVID-19 vaccine. Here immunoSEQ multiplex PCR was the method, and the copy in TCRdb shows in-frame clones only, minus some. The sample contains some 120,000 clones, around 90% of which appear only once. The specimen comprised peripheral blood, sampled 28 days after the second dose of the MenACWY control vaccine. All receptors derive from an adult who received the MenACWY meningococcal vaccine as a control.

The chain recombines TRBV10-3 with TRBJ1-1, with a possible D match to TRBD1 (6 bases). This CDR3 is 14 amino acids long. V was cut by 6 bases and J by 1 base, with 12 bases left in between. Germline lookup yields CDR1 ENHRY and CDR2 SYGVKD. CDR3 DNA sequence: TGTGCCATCAGCGGAGACAGGAGGAACACTGAAGCTTTCTTT. Translated: CAISGDRRNTEAFF.

The V and J genes are TRBV6-4 and TRBJ2-1; no clear D gene. Germline loops: CDR1 MRHNA, CDR2 SNTAGT. The CDR3 is made up of 15 amino acids. Trimming shortened V by 3 bases and J by 1 base, and 10 bases separated the two germline ends. This CDR3 reads CASSEVIESYNEQFF. In DNA, the CDR3 is TGTGCCAGCAGTGAGGTGATAGAGTCCTACAATGAGCAGTTCTTC.

The rearrangement uses TRBV5-5 and TRBJ2-1; 7 bases match TRBD2. The germline CDR1 and CDR2 sequences are SGHKS and YYEKEE (reference sequence). The CDR3 runs 15 residues. With V trimmed by 0 bases and J by 4 bases, 4 bases remained unmatched. The CDR3 region has the DNA TGTGCCAGCAGCTTGGTCGCGGGAGCTTACAATGAGCAGTTCTTC. Protein sequence: CASSLVAGAYNEQFF.

The chain employs TRBV10-3 and TRBJ2-3, with D maybe TRBD1 (6 bases). Germline V lookup: CDR1 ENHRY, CDR2 SYGVKD. Between the trimmed V and J ends, which lost 7 bases and 1 base, there was a span of 9 bases. CDR3 length: 13 amino acids. Here the CDR3 reads CAINRVGTDTQYF. CDR3 nucleotides: TGTGCCATCAACAGGGTGGGCACAGATACGCAGTATTTT.

The rearrangement uses TRBV27 and TRBJ2-7, with a weak D call TRBD2 (5 bases). This CDR3 spans 16 amino acids. In germline, CDR1 is MNHEY, CDR2 SMNVEV (reference sequence). V dropped 2 bases and J dropped 0 bases, with 14 bases sitting between them. CDR3 residues: CASSLRGRGGSYEQYF. CDR3 sequence (DNA): TGTGCCAGCAGTTTACGGGGAAGAGGTGGCTCCTACGAGCAGTACTTC.

The chain joins TRBV15 to TRBJ1-3; tentative D call: TRBD1 (5 bases). This CDR3 spans 14 amino acids. Looked up from germline, CDR1 is LNHNV and CDR2 is YYDKDF (reference sequence). V gave up 0 bases and J gave up 9 bases, with 12 bases separating them. The CDR3 bases are TGTGCCACCAGCAGAGATCTTCCCAGGGCCACCATATATTTT. Protein sequence: CATSRDLPRATIYF.

The chain uses TRBV9 and TRBJ2-1; no clear D. CDR1 is SGDLS and CDR2 is YYNGEE in the germline V gene. V was trimmed by 6 bases and J by 3 bases, leaving 13 bases between them. The CDR3 has 14 amino acids. The CDR3 DNA follows: TGTGCCAGCAACAACATTGGCTTCTACAATGAGCAGTTCTTC. Its translation is CASNNIGFYNEQFF.

The chain has TRBV5-1 and TRBJ2-2; tentatively, D is TRBD2 (6 bases). Germline V gene sequence: CDR1 SGHRS, CDR2 YFSETQ. The CDR3 loop spans 19 amino acids. V was shortened by 0 bases and J by 5 bases, with 23 bases between the two germline ends. This CDR3 is CASSLASGGREWRTGELFF. CDR3 sequence (DNA): TGCGCCAGCAGCTTGGCCAGTGGGGGACGGGAGTGGAGGACCGGGGAGCTGTTTTTT.

The J gene is TRBJ1-2, the V gene TRBV7-2; D is perhaps TRBD1 (5 bases). The CDR3 totals 12 residues. The germline V gene encodes CDR1 SGHTA and CDR2 FQGNSA. Trimming shortened V by 5 bases and J by 10 bases, and 14 bases separated the two germline ends. CDR3 region: CASSPYYGTYTF. CDR3 bases: TGTGCCAGCAGCCCTTACTATGGGACCTACACCTTC.

The chain joins TRBV5-4 to TRBJ2-4; 7 nucleotides match TRBD1. Losses at the gene ends were 3 bases for V and 0 bases for J; bases not matched to a gene: 3. Germline V CDR1 and CDR2: SGHNT, YYREEE (reference sequence). The CDR3 loop spans 15 amino acids. The CDR3 region is CASSSDRLAKNIQYF. CDR3 nucleotide sequence: TGTGCCAGCAGCTCGGACAGGCTAGCCAAAAACATTCAGTACTTC.

This chain connects TRBV5-8 to TRBJ1-4; D is unresolved. The CDR3 extends over 13 amino acids. The germline V gene encodes CDR1 SGHTS and CDR2 YDEGEE. V lost 4 bases to trimming and J lost 8 bases, with 12 bases between them. The CDR3 protein is CASSLRTGEKLFF. The CDR3 nucleotides are TGTGCCAGCAGCCTACGGACGGGGGAAAAACTGTTTTTT. The full variable domain, in which reference TRBV5-8 and TRBJ1-4 provide the parts outside the CDR3, is EAGVTQSPTHLIKTRGQQATLRCSPISGHTSVYWYQQALGLGLQFLLWYDEGEERNRGNFPPRFSGRQFPNYSSELNVNALELEDSALYLCASSLRTGEKLFFGSGTQLSVL.

The chain employs TRBV11-2 and TRBJ1-2; D unresolved. The length of the CDR3 is 14 residues. In germline, CDR1 is SGHAT, CDR2 FQNNGV. The ends were cut back, 5 bases at V and 4 bases at J, with 14 bases in the middle. The CDR3 bases are TGTGCCAGCAGCACCCGCGAGGTGGGCTATGGCTACACCTTC. Translating gives CASSTREVGYGYTF.

V and J are TRBV4-3 and TRBJ1-1; D might be TRBD1 (6 bases). The CDR3 runs 14 residues. V was cut by 0 bases and J by 9 bases, with 14 bases left in between. Germline CDR1 is LGHNA and CDR2 is YSLEER. The CDR3 loop reads CASSQDSRGSKAFF. The DNA of the CDR3 is TGCGCCAGCAGCCAAGATAGCAGGGGAAGTAAAGCTTTCTTT.

V and J are TRBV28 and TRBJ1-1; no reliable D call. The CDR3 covers 13 residues. The V gene lost 9 bases and the J gene lost 1 base, with 12 bases spanning the gap. Germline V gene sequence: CDR1 MDHEN, CDR2 SYDVKM. CDR3 region: CASKNGKNTEAFF. The CDR3 nucleotides are TGTGCCAGTAAAAATGGAAAGAACACTGAAGCTTTCTTT.

The V and J genes are TRBV5-1 and TRBJ1-1, with 9 bases lining up with TRBD1. This CDR3 has 15 amino acids. Trimming cost V 4 bases and J 0 bases; bases outside gene matches: 4. Germline V gene lookup returns CDR1 SGHRS and CDR2 YFSETQ. CDR3 sequence: CASSNGQGLNTEAFF. The CDR3 DNA reads as TGCGCCAGCAGCAACGGACAGGGGCTGAACACTGAAGCTTTCTTT.

The chain employs TRBV18 and TRBJ2-7, with 7 bases fitting TRBD1. The ends lost 0 bases at V and 3 bases at J; junction bases unmatched: 8. The CDR3 extends over 16 amino acids. In germline, CDR1 is KGHSH, CDR2 LQKENI. CDR3 DNA: TGTGCCAGCTCACCACCTGACAGGGAGTCTAGCTACGAGCAGTACTTC. This encodes CASSPPDRESSYEQYF.

DNA for the CDR3: TGTGCCAGCAGCACCGGCCTCCCGGGGACCTACGAGCAGTACGTC. It encodes CASSTGLPGTYEQYV. The chain has TRBV6-2 or TRBV6-3 and TRBJ2-7; tentative D call: TRBD2 (5 bases). V shed 6 bases and J shed 2 bases, with 17 bases lying between them. Germline values: CDR1 MNHEY, CDR2 SVGEGT. The CDR3 runs to 15 residues.

The genes are TRBV10-3 and TRBJ1-6; D is uncertain. Deletions cut 7 bases from V and 6 bases from J, with 10 bases between. Germline V gene lookup returns CDR1 ENHRY and CDR2 SYGVKD. This CDR3 has 13 amino acids. CDR3 region: CAINEDRNSPLHF. In nucleotides, the CDR3 is TGTGCCATCAACGAGGACCGTAATTCACCCCTCCACTTT.

The rearrangement uses TRBV15 and TRBJ2-1; tentative D call: TRBD2 (5 bases). The CDR3 runs to 16 residues. Germline V gives CDR1 LNHNV, CDR2 YYDKDF (reference sequence). V lost 0 bases and J lost 6, with 15 bases in between. CDR3 nucleotides: TGTGCCACCAGCAGAGATTCCACTAGGAGGTTCAATGAGCAGTTCTTC. This codes for CATSRDSTRRFNEQFF.

The gene calls are TRBV27 and TRBJ1-2; D uncertain. The CDR3 has 12 residues. With 3 bases removed from V and 2 bases from J, the gap between germline ends came to 4 bases. Per germline, CDR1 MNHEY and CDR2 SMNVEV (reference sequence). Here the CDR3 DNA reads TGTGCCAGCAGTTTCGGAAACTATGGCTACACCTTC. This gives the protein CASSFGNYGYTF.

The rearrangement uses TRBV10-2 and TRBJ1-6; D not certain. The CDR3 has 13 amino acids. The V end lost 2 bases, the J end lost 9 bases, and 8 bases lay between the germline ends. Germline CDR1 reads WSHSY; CDR2 reads SAAADI. CDR3: CASSEVMGSPLHF. The CDR3 DNA sequence: TGCGCCAGCAGTGAGGTCATGGGTTCACCCCTCCACTTT.